This TCR beta chain is from a study of T cells in Graves' hyperthyroidism and ophthalmopathy. V trimming: 6 bases; J trimming: 7 bases; junction bases outside the gene matches: 5. Germline V CDR1 and CDR2: SQVTM, ANQGSEA. The CDR3 loop spans 13 amino acids. Diagnostic assessment was based on clinical symptoms, serum thyroxine and TRAb, thyroid ultrasound and orbital computed tomography. A note on this clonotype: Antigen specificity is unknown.

Overall study results and limits: Within blood appeared most thyroid clonotypes that had expanded above 0.001. Ophthalmopathy was told apart from stable hyperthyroidism by a 13 V-J model.

It was RNA transcripts that yielded the amplified TCR beta CDR3 regions. Primed by the HTBI set, a first-round RT-PCR was run on the TCR CDR3. Each CDR3 protein gets one entry after TCRdb re-called the multiplex PCR reads with MiXCR. The table has roughly 98,000 distinct CDR3 sequences, 35% to 45% seen once. This receptor was identified in a woman aged 30 to 39 with Graves' hyperthyroidism. Sequencing was carried out using peripheral blood or thyroid tissue (not recorded which). J is TRBJ1-6 and V is TRBV29-1, with TRBD1 identical over 8 bases. Here the CDR3 reads CSVDTGGNSPLHF. The CDR3 DNA sequence: TGCAGCGTCGACACAGGGGGAAATTCACCCCTCCACTTT.